This T cell receptor (beta chain) was sequenced for a study of regulatory T cells in long-lasting Graves disease. Study outcomes and limitations: Newly diagnosed disease favored TRBV20-1 and TRBJ2-1 over persistent disease.

Trimming cost V 0 bases and J 5 bases, with 22 bases left between them. From germline, CDR1 is MNHEY and CDR2 SVGAGI. The length of the CDR3 is 18 residues. Sample time point: persistent/refractory GD, antithyroid drugs over 5 years with positive TRAb. Researchers made the TCR library from RNA that was extracted from PBMCs. Patients came from an endocrinology department in Xi'an, China. With iRepertoire HTBI primers and Arm-PCR of CDR3 regions, TCR beta libraries were built. In the original analysis: Taken together, the samples had 62 TRBV and approximately 13 TRBJ segments identified. TCRdb used MiXCR to reprocess the multiplex PCR reads, holding one entry per CDR3 protein. For this entry, the V and J calls and clone size follow TCRdb and not the study's own pipeline. The repertoire holds 500,000 to 800,000 distinct CDR3 sequences, with 25% to 30% as singletons. To note about this clonotype: The antigen remains undetermined.

The origin of this receptor is a female donor with Graves disease. The specimen was peripheral blood mononuclear cells (PBMCs), collected when the disease was refractory, from a patient treated with antithyroid drugs. V is TRBV6-5 and J is TRBJ1-2; D gene uncertain. CDR3 DNA sequence: TGTGCCAGCAGTTACTCGTTCAGGTTTCCCCTCTTATTGTATGGCTACACCTTC. Translating it yields CASSYSFRFPLLLYGYTF.